This T cell receptor beta chain was sequenced for a study of vaccination and CD4 T cells after COVID-19. Across the whole study: Convalescents were six males and four females, two of them Hispanic. The interval from dose two to post-vaccine sampling had a median of about 72 days, and it ranged from 14 to 241.

Germline CDR1 and CDR2: SEHNR and FQNEAQ (reference sequence). CDR3 length: 16 residues. V gave up 1 base and J gave up 5 bases; unmatched junction bases: 8. To note about this clonotype: What it binds is unknown.

Treatment in this sample: roughly 11-day PBMC culture with coronavirus spike peptide pools or control peptides (ViraFEST assay). T cells were expanded with peptide pools, and expanded clonotypes were identified by TCR sequencing. Study-wide results and limits: Convalescent patients were relatively few, and early post-infection timepoints were missing.

Sequenced with the Oncomine TCR Beta short-read assay was DNA taken from cultured CD4+ T cells. One entry per CDR3 protein, called by TCRdb with MiXCR from the PCR reads. This table holds over 9,000 distinct CDR3 sequences, under 60% found once. This clonotype originated in a human donor who had recovered from COVID-19. Specimen: CD4+ T cells from blood, cultured in vitro. The gene calls are TRBV7-9 and TRBJ2-5; 9 bases fit TRBD2. CDR3 protein: CASSLGSGGDLETQYF. CDR3 DNA sequence: TGTGCCAGCAGCTTAGGTAGCGGGGGAGATTTGGAGACCCAGTACTTC.